This T cell receptor (beta chain) appears in the sequencing data of a study of T cell responses to AZD1222 COVID-19 vaccine. The method was immunoSEQ multiplex PCR; TCRdb's version includes in-frame clones alone and lacks a portion of them. There are more than 250,000 clones in the sample; over 90% occur only once, and roughly 0.5% lies in the top ten. Germline V lookup: CDR1 SEHNR, CDR2 FQNEAQ (reference sequence). Deletions cut 4 bases from V and 0 bases from J, with 22 bases between. The CDR3 length is 18 residues. This clone has only one observation. The origin of this receptor is an adult in good health. The material was peripheral blood, obtained on day 0 of AZD1222 vaccination. The chain carries TRBV7-9 and TRBJ2-7; D remains unclear. The CDR3 bases are TGTGCCAGCAGCTCCACGACCCCGACGGGTACGAACTCCTACGAGCAGTACTTC. This encodes CASSSTTPTGTNSYEQYF.